Following are 10 T cell receptor beta chains from one sample sequenced in a study of T cells in localized non-small cell lung cancer. TCRdb's copy holds only in-frame clones and misses some; the assay was immunoSEQ multiplex PCR. Of 20,000 to 30,000 clones listed, around nine tenths were seen once; the top ten hold 2.7%. The specimen was peripheral blood, collected before any cancer treatment. Receptors originate from a woman aged 35 to 70 with stage I lung adenocarcinoma.

V gene TRBV7-3 combines with J gene TRBJ2-1; D unresolved. The CDR3 is made up of 14 amino acids. CDR1 is SGHTA and CDR2 is FQGTGA in the germline V gene. V lost 0 bases and J 9 bases, leaving 12 bases between the germline ends. CDR3 nucleotides: TGTGCCAGCAGCTTAACGGGCCTTCCTGGTGAGCAGTTCTTC. Its translation is CASSLTGLPGEQFF.

The chain combines TRBV19 with TRBJ1-4, with D maybe TRBD1 (5 bases). CDR3 length: 14 amino acids. The V gene lost 7 bases and the J gene lost 4 bases, with 13 bases spanning the gap. Germline V gives CDR1 LNHDA, CDR2 SQIVND (reference sequence). CDR3 nucleotides: TGTGCCAGTAAAGAGGGACGGAATAATGAAAAACTGTTTTTT. The encoded protein is CASKEGRNNEKLFF. The full variable domain, in which reference TRBV19 and TRBJ1-4 provide the parts outside the CDR3, is DGGITQSPKYLFRKEGQNVTLSCEQNLNHDAMYWYRQDPGQGLRLIYYSQIVNDFQKGDIAEGYSVSREKKESFPLTVTSAQKNPTAFYLCASKEGRNNEKLFFGSGTQLSVL.

CDR3 nucleotides: TGTGCCAGCAGGAGCGGGAGTATTCACGAGCAGTACTTC. This translates into CASRSGSIHEQYF. The chain recombines TRBV28 with TRBJ2-7, with TRBD2 identical over 8 bases. Germline V CDR1 and CDR2: MDHEN, SYDVKM. V lost 6 bases, J lost 5 bases, and 6 bases stayed unmatched. The CDR3 extends over 13 amino acids.

This chain uses TRBV6-1 with TRBJ2-7; D not resolved. This CDR3 is 11 amino acids long. The V gene lost 1 base and the J gene lost 7 bases, with 5 bases spanning the gap. The germline CDR1 and CDR2 sequences are MNHNS and SASEGT. DNA of the CDR3: TGTGCCAGCAGTGAAGGGGTGGAGCAGTACTTC. Translating gives CASSEGVEQYF.

This clone was detected only once. The chain uses TRBV18 and TRBJ2-3, with TRBD2 matching over 9 bases. Germline loops: CDR1 KGHSH, CDR2 LQKENI. This CDR3 contains 14 residues. V was pared by 5 bases and J by 14 bases, with 14 bases of the junction left unmatched. CDR3 DNA: TGTGCCAGCTCAGACCGGGACAGAAGTAGCGGGGGGTATTTT. This encodes CASSDRDRSSGGYF.

The chain joins TRBV7-9 to TRBJ2-3; D may be TRBD1 (6 bases). The V gene's germline CDR1 is SEHNR and CDR2 FQNEAQ (reference sequence). V lost 5 bases, J lost 2 bases, and 17 bases lay in between. The CDR3 loop spans 16 amino acids. CDR3 sequence reads: CASSGWAGTHTDTQYF. The CDR3 DNA follows: TGTGCCAGCAGCGGATGGGCCGGGACACACACAGATACGCAGTATTTT.

The chain couples TRBV19 to TRBJ1-5; weak D call: TRBD1 (5 bases). Germline CDR1 and CDR2: LNHDA and SQIVND (reference sequence). With 5 bases removed from V and 6 bases from J, the gap between germline ends came to 14 bases. This CDR3 is built from 14 residues. The DNA of the CDR3 is TGTGCCAGTAGTCGCCAGGGAGGTTCTCAGCCCCAGCATTTT. Its translation: CASSRQGGSQPQHF.

The chain employs TRBV5-1 and TRBJ2-3; 9 positions agree with TRBD2. The germline V gene encodes CDR1 SGHRS and CDR2 YFSETQ. V lost 7 bases, J lost 2 bases, and 8 bases stayed unmatched. The CDR3 consists of 15 residues. The CDR3 DNA sequence: TGCGCCAGCGCCGCGGGGACTAGCACCACAGATACGCAGTATTTT. It specifies CASAAGTSTTDTQYF.

The chain has TRBV7-9 and TRBJ2-7, with TRBD2 matching 13 bases. The V segment lost 1 base and the J segment 4 bases; nucleotides outside the gene matches: 7. The CDR3 has 17 amino acids. Per germline, CDR1 SEHNR and CDR2 FQNEAQ (reference sequence). The CDR3 here is CASSLVTSGRAGYEQYF. The CDR3 bases are TGTGCCAGCAGCTTAGTTACTAGCGGGAGGGCCGGGTACGAGCAGTACTTC.

V usage is TRBV11-2 and J usage is TRBJ2-1, with 11 bases identical to TRBD2. The J segment lost 6 bases and the V segment lost 5 bases, leaving 9 bases of the junction unmatched. Germline CDR1 reads SGHAT; CDR2 reads FQNNGV. The CDR3 spans 16 residues. The CDR3 reads CASSHLSGRAGNEQFF. The CDR3 coding sequence is TGTGCCAGCAGCCACCTTAGCGGGAGGGCCGGCAATGAGCAGTTCTTC.